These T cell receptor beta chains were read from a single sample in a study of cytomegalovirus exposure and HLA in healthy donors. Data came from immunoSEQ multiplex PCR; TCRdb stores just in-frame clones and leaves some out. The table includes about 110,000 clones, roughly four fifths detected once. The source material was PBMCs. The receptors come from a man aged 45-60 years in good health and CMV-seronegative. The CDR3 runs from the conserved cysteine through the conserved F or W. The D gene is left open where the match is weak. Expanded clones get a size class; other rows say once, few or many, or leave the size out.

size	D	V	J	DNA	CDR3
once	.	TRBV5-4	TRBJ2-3	TGTGCCAGCAGCTTGGTCGTCTCCACAGATACGCAGTATTTT	CASSLVVSTDTQYF
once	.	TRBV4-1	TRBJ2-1	TGCGCCAGCAGCCAAGATCTTGTTAGCTCCTACAATGAGCAGTTCTTC	CASSQDLVSSYNEQFF
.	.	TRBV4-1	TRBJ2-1	TGCGCCAGCAGCCAAGAGGCCCCCGGGAGTCTGGTGGCACATCCAGTTGGTGAGCAGTTCTTC	CASSQEAPGSLVAHPVGEQFF
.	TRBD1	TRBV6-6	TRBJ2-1	TGTGCCAGCAGTTACCCCCTAGGACAGGGGCACAATGAGCAGTTCTTC	CASSYPLGQGHNEQFF
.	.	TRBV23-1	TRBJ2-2	TGCGCCAGCCGCAGACCCAGGGGAGAAACCGGGGAGCTGTTTTTT	CASRRPRGETGELFF
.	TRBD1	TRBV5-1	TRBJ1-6	TGCGCCAGCAGCCCGGACAGGGTTGGAAATTCACCCCTCCACTTT	CASSPDRVGNSPLHF
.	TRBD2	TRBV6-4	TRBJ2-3	TGTGCCAGCAGCCGACTAGCGGGGGGCACAGATACGCAGTATTTT	CASSRLAGGTDTQYF
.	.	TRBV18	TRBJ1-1	TGTGCCAGCTCACCAGCTCAGTTTCCATCGAACACTGAAGCTTTCTTT	CASSPAQFPSNTEAFF
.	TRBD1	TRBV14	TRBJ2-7	TGTGCCAGCAGCCAAGGTCTAGGGACAGGGTCATACGAGCAGTACTTC	CASSQGLGTGSYEQYF
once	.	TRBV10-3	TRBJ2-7	TGTGCCATCAGTGATGACCTATCGACAGGAAATAAACAATTCTACGAGCAGTACTTC	CAISDDLSTGNKQFYEQYF
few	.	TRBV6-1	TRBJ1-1	TGTGCCAGCAGTGGTCCGGGAGACCCTGTGAACACTGAAGCTTTCTTT	CASSGPGDPVNTEAFF
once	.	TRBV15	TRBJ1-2	TGTGCCACCAGCCGAGCGGGGTATGGCTACACCTTC	CATSRAGYGYTF
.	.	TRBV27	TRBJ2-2	TGTGCCAGTACCGGGACAAACACCGGGGAGCTGTTTTTT	CASTGTNTGELFF
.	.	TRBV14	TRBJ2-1	TGTGCCAGCAGCCAAATGGCTGGCAATGAGCAGTTCTTC	CASSQMAGNEQFF
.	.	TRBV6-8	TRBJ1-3	TGTGCCAGCAGTAACTCCCCGGCGGGCTCTGGAAACACCATATATTTT	CASSNSPAGSGNTIYF
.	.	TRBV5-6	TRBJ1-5	TGTGCCAGCAGCTTGGGAGGGTTTGGCAATCAGCCCCAGCATTTT	CASSLGGFGNQPQHF